This record concerns one T cell receptor (beta chain) sequence. Seattle enrolled patients during active infection and tracked them longitudinally. As handled by the study authors: The assay estimated nucleated cells by amplifying reference gene primers. Sequenced by immunoSEQ multiplex PCR; TCRdb stores in-frame clones only, minus some. V and J calls plus clone size are reproduced from that table; the DNA served to infer D and trimming. The sample yields about 100,000 clones, roughly 92% seen once. The sample comes from a study of blood T cell repertoires in COVID-19. Whole-study context: Acute and convalescent COVID-19 samples came from the United States, Italy and Spain.

Germline V gene sequence: CDR1 GTSNPN, CDR2 SVGIG (reference sequence). V lost 1 base and J 0 bases, leaving 6 bases between the germline ends. The CDR3 loop spans 13 amino acids. V is TRBV30 and J is TRBJ1-1; D remains ambiguous. Input material: peripheral blood. The source is a woman aged 50 to 60 with COVID-19, enrolled during active disease. CDR3 nucleotides: TGTGCCTGGAGTGAACAGTTGAACACTGAAGCTTTCTTT. It codes for CAWSEQLNTEAFF. Complete variable domain (other parts from reference TRBV30 and TRBJ1-1): SQTIHQWPATLVQPVGSPLSLECTVEGTSNPNLYWYRQAAGRGLQLLFYSVGIGQISSEVPQNLSASRPQDRQFILSSKKLLLSDSGFYLCAWSEQLNTEAFFGQGTRLTVV.